The next 25 T cell receptor beta chains were all read from a single sample in a study of T cells in Graves' hyperthyroidism and ophthalmopathy. The investigators amplified TCR beta CDR3 regions from RNA transcripts. First-round RT-PCR of the TCR CDR3 relied on the HTBI primer set. In TCRdb, the multiplex PCR reads were re-called with MiXCR into one record per CDR3 protein. Among about 290,000 distinct CDR3 sequences listed, approximately 17% were seen once. The material sequenced was blood. The receptors originated from a woman in her sixties with Graves' ophthalmopathy.

The rearrangement links TRBV25-1 to TRBJ2-3; D is unresolved. V dropped 3 bases and J dropped 6 bases, with 10 bases sitting between them. This CDR3 spans 13 amino acids. Germline loops: CDR1 MGHDK, CDR2 SYGVNS. The CDR3 region has the DNA TGTGCCAGCAGTGATCACCCTCCGGATACGCAGTATTTT. Protein sequence: CASSDHPPDTQYF.

To note about this clonotype: One end of the junction is discordant with germline, which a read error may explain. The chain employs TRBV18 and TRBJ2-1; the D is unclear. The CDR3 is made up of 16 amino acids. Looked up from germline, CDR1 is KGHSH and CDR2 is LQKENI. The CDR3 DNA reads TGTGCCAGCTCACGTGCCGGATTCAGCTCCTACAATGGGCAGTTCTTC. Encoded protein: CASSRAGFSSYNGQFF.

At least ten counts were recorded for this clonotype. The chain recombines TRBV12-3 or TRBV12-4 with TRBJ1-5; D might be TRBD1 (6 bases). The CDR3 length is 15 residues. V was cut by 4 bases and J by 0 bases, with 10 bases left in between. CDR3 protein: CASSSQDSSNQPQHF. DNA of the CDR3: TGTGCCAGCAGTTCTCAGGACAGTAGCAATCAGCCCCAGCATTTT.

V is TRBV6-2 or TRBV6-3 and J is TRBJ2-7, with a possible D match to TRBD1 (6 bases). Germline V lookup: CDR1 MNHEY, CDR2 SVGEGT. This CDR3 has 14 residues. V shed 5 bases and J shed 6 bases, with 17 bases lying between them. The CDR3 loop is CASSTSGTRSEQYF. The CDR3 region has the DNA TGTGCCAGCAGTACCTCCGGGACACGAAGCGAGCAGTACTTC.

This clonotype came up many times. This chain joins TRBV6-4 and TRBJ2-7; TRBD2 agrees at 7 bases. Looked up from germline, CDR1 is MRHNA and CDR2 is SNTAGT. The CDR3 loop spans 14 amino acids. The trim removed 3 bases at V and 5 bases at J, leaving 7 bases unmatched. The CDR3, as DNA: TGTGCCAGCAGTGATGCGGGAGCACTCAACGAGCAGTACTTC. Encoded protein: CASSDAGALNEQYF.

To note about this clonotype: Compared with germline, one end of the junction differs, possibly owing to a read error. The chain recombines TRBV20-1 with TRBJ2-4, with D possibly matching TRBD1 (6 bases). The CDR3 runs 15 residues. Germline CDR1 DFQATT, CDR2 SNEGSKA (reference sequence). CDR3 amino acids: CSASQTGDYKSIQYF. In nucleotides, the CDR3 is TGCAGTGCTAGTCAGACAGGCGATTACAAAAGCATTCAGTACTTC.

This clonotype showed up many times. The V gene is TRBV2, the J gene TRBJ1-6, with 10 bases lining up with TRBD1. V shed 5 bases and J 10 bases; nucleotides not matched to a gene: 5. Germline V gene lookup returns CDR1 SNHLY and CDR2 FYNNEI. The length of the CDR3 is 14 residues. The CDR3 loop is CASSRTGGPSPLHF. Here the CDR3 DNA reads TGTGCCAGCAGTCGGACAGGGGGACCGTCACCCCTCCACTTT.

The chain's CDR3 is CASSIGQTSTDTQYF. The CDR3 DNA is TGTGCCAGTAGTATCGGCCAGACTAGCACAGATACGCAGTATTTT. The chain is built from TRBV19 and TRBJ2-3; D remains unclear. This CDR3 is 15 amino acids long. The V end lost 3 bases, the J end lost 0 bases, and 10 bases lay between the germline ends. Looked up from germline, CDR1 is LNHDA and CDR2 is SQIVND (reference sequence).

This clonotype came up many times. The chain carries TRBV28 and TRBJ2-7; D uncertain. CDR1 MDHEN and CDR2 SYDVKM come from the germline V gene. The CDR3 has 12 amino acids. The V and J ends lost 8 bases and 2 bases respectively, with 10 bases between them. The CDR3 sequence: CASFSHPYEQYF. The CDR3 nucleotides read TGTGCCAGCTTTTCCCATCCCTACGAGCAGTACTTC.

The J gene is TRBJ2-7, the V gene TRBV2, with D unclear. CDR1 is SNHLY and CDR2 is FYNNEI in the germline V gene. V was pared by 3 bases and J by 1 base, with 4 bases between. The CDR3 loop spans 12 amino acids. The CDR3 DNA reads TGTGCCAGCAGTGATGAATCCTACGAGCAGTACTTC. Protein: CASSDESYEQYF.

In this sample, this clonotype turned up many times. This chain uses TRBV2 with TRBJ1-6, with 8 bases fitting TRBD1. V dropped 8 bases and J dropped 4; count of bases not matched to a gene: 4. Germline V gene data show CDR1 as SNHLY and CDR2 as FYNNEI. This CDR3 spans 14 amino acids. The CDR3 is CASLRTGYNSPLHF. The DNA for the CDR3 is TGTGCCAGCCTACGGACAGGGTATAATTCACCCCTCCACTTT.

In this sample, this clonotype turned up many times. CDR3 amino acids: CASSDRGGQYNEQFF. For the CDR3, the DNA is TGTGCCAGCAGTGACAGGGGCGGTCAATACAATGAGCAGTTCTTC. This chain connects TRBV6-1 to TRBJ2-1, with D maybe TRBD1 (6 bases). This CDR3 has 15 amino acids. Germline V gene sequence: CDR1 MNHNS, CDR2 SASEGT. V lost 3 bases to trimming and J lost 4 bases, with 13 bases between them.

This clonotype was counted only a few times. Mismatch with germline at one junction end may stem from a read error. The J gene is TRBJ2-2, the V gene TRBV7-2; D possibly corresponds to TRBD2 (5 bases). The CDR3 is 16 amino acids. The germline CDR1 and CDR2 sequences are SGHTA and FQGNSA. The CDR3 region has the DNA TGTGCCAGCAGCTTAAATCACGCCGCGAACACCGGGAAGCTGTTTTTT. The encoded protein is CASSLNHAANTGKLFF.

This clonotype was counted a few times. The genes are TRBV20-1 and TRBJ2-7; the D gene is possibly TRBD2 (6 bases). Germline values: CDR1 DFQATT, CDR2 SNEGSKA (reference sequence). Trimming pared 6 bases from V and 1 base from J, leaving 19 bases between. The CDR3 has 15 amino acids. CDR3 protein: CSATFLGGVSYEQYF. The CDR3 coding sequence is TGCAGTGCGACCTTCTTAGGAGGGGTATCCTACGAGCAGTACTTC.

This chain links TRBV4-3 with TRBJ2-3, with D maybe TRBD1 (6 bases). The CDR3 sequence is 15 residues long. V was pared by 4 bases and J by 2 bases, with 13 bases between. CDR1 is LGHNA and CDR2 is YSLEER in the germline V gene. The CDR3: CASSRGTPNTDTQYF. The CDR3 DNA is TGCGCCAGCAGCCGAGGGACACCAAACACAGATACGCAGTATTTT.

Ten or more counts support this clonotype. The chain has TRBV18 and TRBJ2-3; 12 positions match TRBD1. Germline CDR1 and CDR2: KGHSH and LQKENI. The CDR3 has 15 residues. V trimming: 5 bases; J trimming: 9 bases; junction bases outside the gene matches: 9. CDR3 in amino acids: CASSATGTGGLTQYF. The CDR3 region has the DNA TGTGCCAGCTCAGCGACCGGGACAGGGGGCTTGACGCAGTATTTT. Looking up the rest from reference TRBV18 and TRBJ2-3 gives the full variable domain: NAGVMQNPRHLVRRRGQEARLRCSPMKGHSHVYWYRQLPEEGLKFMVYLQKENIIDESGMPKERFSAEFPKEGPSILRIQQVVRGDSAAYFCASSATGTGGLTQYFGPGTRLTVL.

This clonotype has more than one count but fewer than ten. Possible read error: a much larger clone is one base away. The J gene is TRBJ2-7, the V gene TRBV28; D remains ambiguous. Looked up from germline, CDR1 is MDHEN and CDR2 is SYDVKM. This CDR3 comprises 17 residues. V was pared by 2 bases and J by 0 bases, with 17 bases between. Written as DNA, the CDR3 is TGTGCCAGCAGTTTACTTGGACCGTCTCCTCACTCCTACGAGCAGTACTTC. This sequence encodes CASSLLGPSPHSYEQYF.

Many counts were recorded for this clonotype. The chain carries TRBV20-1 and TRBJ2-7; a possible D gene is TRBD2 (5 bases). V lost 4 bases and J 2 bases, leaving 12 bases between the germline ends. Germline CDR1 and CDR2: DFQATT and SNEGSKA (reference sequence). The CDR3 sequence is 13 residues long. Here the CDR3 reads CSAIWTSTYEQYF. Here the CDR3 DNA reads TGCAGTGCTATATGGACTTCTACCTACGAGCAGTACTTC.

This clonotype has a count of ten or more. This chain uses TRBV5-1 with TRBJ2-3; the D gene is possibly TRBD2 (5 bases). The germline V gene has CDR1 SGHRS and CDR2 YFSETQ. The CDR3 is made up of 15 amino acids. The ends were cut back, 0 bases at V and 4 bases at J, with 12 bases in the middle. The CDR3 DNA follows: TGCGCCAGCAGCTTGGTTCTAGCCCAATCAGATACGCAGTATTTT. This translates into CASSLVLAQSDTQYF.

This clonotype was counted only a few times. This chain joins TRBV6-9 and TRBJ2-2; possible D gene TRBD2, 5 bases. V was cut by 7 bases and J by 1 base, with 13 bases left in between. There are 15 residues in the CDR3. CDR1 and CDR2 from the germline V gene are MNHGY and SVAAGI. The CDR3 sequence is CASNVKEENTGELFF. CDR3 DNA: TGTGCCAGCAACGTAAAGGAGGAGAACACCGGGGAGCTGTTTTTT.

This clonotype was counted many times. The DNA for the CDR3 is TGCAGTGCTAGAGATCTCCCGTCCATCAGCTCCTACAATGAGCAGTTCTTC. This encodes CSARDLPSISSYNEQFF. The rearrangement uses TRBV20-1 and TRBJ2-1; D gene ambiguous. With 0 bases removed from V and 0 bases from J, the gap between germline ends came to 15 bases. The CDR3 sequence is 17 residues long. Looked up from germline, CDR1 is DFQATT and CDR2 is SNEGSKA (reference sequence).

This clonotype has ten or more counts. This chain links TRBV11-2 with TRBJ2-3; D unclear. V lost 5 bases and J 0 bases, leaving 12 bases between the germline ends. There are 15 residues in the CDR3. Germline V gene sequence: CDR1 SGHAT, CDR2 FQNNGV. The CDR3, as DNA: TGTGCCAGCAGCGTTAGAGGTCTTAGCACAGATACGCAGTATTTT. It is translated as CASSVRGLSTDTQYF.

Notes on this clonotype: An end of the junction differs from the germline gene, which may be a read error. The V call is TRBV7-3, the J call TRBJ1-1; maybe TRBD1 (5 bases). CDR1 is SGHTA and CDR2 is FQGTGA in the germline V gene. The CDR3 consists of 13 residues. DNA for the CDR3: TGTGCCTGCAGCATGACAGCGAACACTGAAGCTTTCTTT. Translating gives CACSMTANTEAFF.

Notes on this clonotype: This may come from a read error, since a much larger clone is one base off. The chain combines TRBV9 with TRBJ1-4; no clear D. The CDR3 extends over 17 amino acids. CDR1 and CDR2 from the germline V gene are SGDLS and YYNGEE. CDR3 amino acids: CASSVSDFGATNGKLFF. In DNA, the CDR3 is TGTGCCAGCAGCGTATCCGATTTCGGTGCAACTAATGGAAAACTGTTTTTT.

This clonotype was detected many times. This chain connects TRBV2 to TRBJ2-5; TRBD2 matches 7 bases. The germline V gene encodes CDR1 SNHLY and CDR2 FYNNEI. Trimming cost V 10 bases and J 2 bases; bases outside gene matches: 7. The CDR3 is 13 amino acids. As DNA, the CDR3 is TGTGCCACCTCGGGGGGAACACAAGAGACCCAGTACTTC. Translating it yields CATSGGTQETQYF.